What follows are 27 T cell receptor beta chains derived from one specimen sequenced in a study of cytomegalovirus exposure and HLA in healthy donors (dated by TCRdb to about 2017). Library construction relied on the immunoSEQ multiplex PCR assay. The multiplex PCR relied on a mix of 60 forward primers for TCR Vbeta segments and 13 reverse primers for TCR Jbeta segments. TCRdb obtained this table from immuneACCESS and retained in-frame rearrangements with V and J assigned. These tables miss some clones; where compared with another copy, unresolved V genes account for less than half of the shortfall, and the remainder is unexplained. This sample lists under 200,000 clones; roughly 88% were detected once. The ten biggest clones cover roughly 8.8% of the sample. The material sequenced was PBMCs. These receptors came from a man younger than 35 in good health and CMV-seropositive.

The chain uses TRBV30 and TRBJ2-5; 7 bases agree with TRBD2. The V gene's germline CDR1 is GTSNPN and CDR2 SVGIG (reference sequence). Trimming at V came to 3 bases and at J to 2 bases, leaving 12 bases not matched to a gene. This CDR3 region has 16 residues. The CDR3 reads CAWSLLLAGVQETQYF. The CDR3 nucleotides are TGTGCCTGGAGCCTCCTTTTGGCGGGGGTTCAAGAGACCCAGTACTTC.

This clone appeared a few times. This chain links TRBV18 with TRBJ1-4; the D gene is possibly TRBD1 (5 bases). Germline V gene data show CDR1 as KGHSH and CDR2 as LQKENI. The CDR3 runs to 13 residues. V lost 3 bases to trimming and J lost 6 bases, with 8 bases between them. This CDR3 reads CASSPGQDEKLFF. The CDR3, as DNA: TGTGCCAGCTCACCCGGACAAGATGAAAAACTGTTTTTT.

The chain employs TRBV7-9 and TRBJ2-3; no definite D call. The CDR3 is 16 residues long. V shed 4 bases and J shed 4 bases, with 18 bases lying between them. CDR1 and CDR2 (germline): SEHNR, FQNEAQ (reference sequence). This CDR3 reads CASSSPLEAVPDTQYF. CDR3 sequence (DNA): TGTGCCAGCAGCTCGCCTCTAGAGGCAGTCCCAGATACGCAGTATTTT. Filled out from reference TRBV7-9 and TRBJ2-3, the complete variable domain reads DTGVSQNPRHKITKRGQNVTFRCDPISEHNRLYWYRQTLGQGPEFLTYFQNEAQLEKSRLLSDRFSAERPKGSFSTLEIQRTEQGDSAMYLCASSSPLEAVPDTQYFGPGTRLTVL.

This sequence joins TRBV29-1 and TRBJ2-7; D is possibly TRBD1 (6 bases). The CDR3 spans 13 residues. Germline V gene sequence: CDR1 SQVTM, CDR2 ANQGSEA. V dropped 3 bases and J dropped 5 bases, with 14 bases sitting between them. CDR3 in amino acids: CSVEPRGSHEQYF. CDR3 coding DNA: TGCAGCGTTGAGCCTAGGGGGTCCCACGAGCAGTACTTC.

This chain links TRBV4-3 with TRBJ1-2; tentatively, D is TRBD1 (5 bases). This CDR3 contains 15 residues. Per the germline V gene, CDR1 is LGHNA and CDR2 is YSLEER. Trimming left V 0 bases short and J 8 bases short, with 16 bases between. The CDR3 sequence: CASSQDPRSRAGYTF. The CDR3 DNA follows: TGCGCCAGCAGCCAAGATCCCCGGAGCAGGGCGGGCTACACCTTC.

The chain uses TRBV7-9 and TRBJ1-1; TRBD1 is a possible D gene (5 bases). Germline V gene lookup returns CDR1 SEHNR and CDR2 FQNEAQ (reference sequence). There are 16 residues in the CDR3. V gave up 2 bases and J gave up 3 bases, with 16 bases separating them. CDR3 residues: CASSLPQGRVDTEAFF. In nucleotides, the CDR3 is TGTGCCAGCAGCTTACCTCAGGGAAGGGTTGACACTGAAGCTTTCTTT. Combining the CDR3 with reference TRBV7-9 and TRBJ1-1 gives the whole variable domain DTGVSQNPRHKITKRGQNVTFRCDPISEHNRLYWYRQTLGQGPEFLTYFQNEAQLEKSRLLSDRFSAERPKGSFSTLEIQRTEQGDSAMYLCASSLPQGRVDTEAFFGQGTRLTVV.

This chain uses TRBV9 with TRBJ1-1, with 9 bases aligning to TRBD1. The CDR3 is 14 residues long. Germline CDR1 and CDR2: SGDLS and YYNGEE. V lost 3 bases and J lost 5; bases outside the gene matches: 5. The CDR3 spells CASSDGQGRTEAFF. The CDR3 DNA follows: TGTGCCAGCAGCGACGGACAGGGGAGGACTGAAGCTTTCTTT.

This clone was seen a few times. This rearrangement joins TRBV11-2 to TRBJ2-7; 7 positions match TRBD1. V lost 6 bases, J lost 4 bases, and 3 bases stayed unmatched. This CDR3 is 12 amino acids long. Germline V gene sequence: CDR1 SGHAT, CDR2 FQNNGV. The CDR3 reads CASSLQGYEQYF. Here the CDR3 DNA reads TGTGCCAGCAGTTTACAGGGGTACGAGCAGTACTTC.

The V call is TRBV5-4, the J call TRBJ1-1, with D perhaps matching TRBD1 (5 bases). Per germline, CDR1 SGHNT and CDR2 YYREEE (reference sequence). CDR3 length: 14 residues. V dropped 6 bases and J dropped 0 bases, with 12 bases sitting between them. The CDR3 region has the DNA TGTGCCAGCACGCCGGGGGGGATGAACACTGAAGCTTTCTTT. Amino acid sequence: CASTPGGMNTEAFF.

The rearrangement joins TRBV5-4 to TRBJ1-2; 8 bases match TRBD1. The CDR3 contains 15 residues. Germline V gene sequence: CDR1 SGHNT, CDR2 YYREEE (reference sequence). The V gene end was trimmed by 2 bases and the J gene end by 8 bases; junction bases not matched to a gene: 11. The CDR3 nucleotides read TGTGCCAGCAGCTTTTCCGGGACAGGATCGCACGGCTACACCTTC. Translating it yields CASSFSGTGSHGYTF.

The chain links TRBV7-2 to TRBJ2-5, with D maybe TRBD2 (5 bases). V lost 4 bases to trimming and J lost 2 bases, with 23 bases between them. Germline V CDR1 and CDR2: SGHTA, FQGNSA. The CDR3 consists of 18 residues. For the CDR3, the DNA is TGTGCCAGCAGCTCCCTCTCTCGGGCGCTAGCCCGACAAGAGACCCAGTACTTC. Its protein is CASSSLSRALARQETQYF. Together with reference TRBV7-2 and TRBJ2-5, the CDR3 gives the full variable domain: GAGVSQSPSNKVTEKGKDVELRCDPISGHTALYWYRQSLGQGLEFLIYFQGNSAPDKSGLPSDRFSAERTGGSVSTLTIQRTQQEDSAVYLCASSSLSRALARQETQYFGPGTRLLVL.

V is TRBV18 and J is TRBJ2-3; D uncertain. There are 12 residues in the CDR3. CDR1 is KGHSH, CDR2 LQKENI, per germline. Trimming cost V 5 bases and J 1 base, with 4 bases left between them. The CDR3 DNA follows: TGTGCCAGCTCAGCGGGCACAGATACGCAGTATTTT. It encodes CASSAGTDTQYF.

The chain has TRBV11-3 and TRBJ1-1; 7 nucleotides agree with TRBD1. Trimming cost V 3 bases and J 4 bases; bases outside gene matches: 2. The CDR3 consists of 13 residues. Germline V gene lookup returns CDR1 SGHNT and CDR2 YENEEA. This CDR3 is CASSFAGGTEAFF. CDR3 coding DNA: TGTGCCAGCAGCTTCGCAGGGGGCACTGAAGCTTTCTTT.

This clone turned up a few times. V usage is TRBV11-3 and J usage is TRBJ2-5, with 9 nucleotides matching TRBD2. CDR3 length: 15 amino acids. V gave up 5 bases and J gave up 3 bases; unmatched junction bases: 7. The V gene's germline CDR1 is SGHNT and CDR2 YENEEA. This CDR3 is CASSPGTSLKETQYF. The CDR3, as DNA: TGTGCCAGCAGCCCTGGGACTAGCCTCAAAGAGACCCAGTACTTC.

CDR3 loop: CASGLAGGRGEQFF. CDR3 bases: TGTGCCAGCGGACTAGCGGGGGGCCGTGGAGAGCAGTTCTTC. V gene TRBV7-9 combines with J gene TRBJ2-1, with TRBD2 matching 14 bases. Germline V CDR1 and CDR2: SEHNR, FQNEAQ (reference sequence). J lost 10 bases, V lost 8 bases, and 7 bases had no gene match. The CDR3 is 14 residues long.

V gene TRBV30 combines with J gene TRBJ2-5; weak D call: TRBD2 (7 bases). The J call is uncertain, as TRBJ2-7 better fits the DNA end. The germline CDR1 and CDR2 sequences are GTSNPN and SVGIG (reference sequence). This CDR3 has 12 amino acids. CDR3 coding DNA: TGTGCCGGGGGGGGGCAGAACTACGAGCAGTACTTC. Protein: CAGGGQNYEQYF.

This rearrangement joins TRBV7-2 to TRBJ2-7, with 7 bases aligning to TRBD2. Germline CDR1 and CDR2: SGHTA and FQGNSA. The CDR3 runs to 16 residues. Trimming at V came to 5 bases and at J to 3 bases, leaving 13 bases not matched to a gene. The CDR3 reads CASSPEVGGIGYEQYF. Written as DNA, the CDR3 is TGTGCCAGCAGCCCAGAGGTCGGGGGGATTGGCTACGAGCAGTACTTC.

The chain carries TRBV20-1 and TRBJ2-2; D unclear. The CDR3 covers 11 residues. Trimming took off 5 bases at V and 1 base at J, with 2 bases between the two ends. Germline CDR1 reads DFQATT; CDR2 reads SNEGSKA (reference sequence). As DNA, the CDR3 is TGCAGTGCTCTGAACACCGGGGAGCTGTTTTTT. This translates into CSALNTGELFF.

On this clone: A read error may account for a junction end that differs from germline. This chain links TRBV7-9 with TRBJ2-7; D is unresolved. This CDR3 region has 11 residues. Germline CDR1 is SEHNR and CDR2 is FQNEAQ (reference sequence). The CDR3 here is CSSSSAYEQYF. CDR3 bases: TGTTCCAGCAGCTCCGCCTACGAGCAGTACTTC. The variable domain in full, with the rest retrieved from reference TRBV7-9 and TRBJ2-7, is DTGVSQNPRHKITKRGQNVTFRCDPISEHNRLYWYRQTLGQGPEFLTYFQNEAQLEKSRLLSDRFSAERPKGSFSTLEIQRTEQGDSAMYLCSSSSAYEQYFGPGTRLTVT.

V is TRBV7-9 and J is TRBJ1-3, with D perhaps TRBD1 (6 bases). The germline CDR1 and CDR2 sequences are SEHNR and FQNEAQ (reference sequence). The CDR3 runs 14 residues. V lost 6 bases to trimming and J lost 0 bases, with 9 bases between them. Here the CDR3 reads CASSTDSSGNTIYF. CDR3 coding DNA: TGTGCCAGCAGTACGGACAGCTCTGGAAACACCATATATTTT.

The chain combines TRBV7-6 with TRBJ1-1; TRBD1 might be the D (5 bases). The CDR3 contains 15 residues. The germline V gene has CDR1 SGHVS and CDR2 FNYEAQ. The V end lost 7 bases, the J end lost 1 base, and 16 bases lay between the germline ends. The CDR3 coding sequence is TGTGCCAGCACCACCCTGGGGGGGAAGAACACTGAAGCTTTCTTT. It specifies CASTTLGGKNTEAFF.

The gene calls are TRBV29-1 and TRBJ2-5; 13 nucleotides agree with TRBD2. Germline V gene sequence: CDR1 SQVTM, CDR2 ANQGSEA. CDR3 length: 14 residues. V trimming: 1 base; J trimming: 5 bases; junction bases outside the gene matches: 1. CDR3 coding DNA: TGCAGCGTTGAAGGGACTAGCGGGGGCGAGACCCAGTACTTC. Translating it yields CSVEGTSGGETQYF.

This clone has a single count. The V and J genes are TRBV9 and TRBJ2-3, with 9 positions matching TRBD1. The V gene end was trimmed by 3 bases and the J gene end by 6 bases; junction bases not matched to a gene: 14. The germline CDR1 and CDR2 sequences are SGDLS and YYNGEE. This CDR3 has 17 residues. CDR3 nucleotide sequence: TGTGCCAGCAGCGCCAACCCGGGACAGGGACGAGTGGATACGCAGTATTTT. Its translation is CASSANPGQGRVDTQYF.

This chain uses TRBV7-2 with TRBJ2-2; 9 bases agree with TRBD2. The J segment lost 1 base and the V segment lost 5 bases, leaving 5 bases of the junction unmatched. Per germline, CDR1 SGHTA and CDR2 FQGNSA. CDR3 length: 16 residues. CDR3 protein: CASSQFSGGNTGELFF. The CDR3, as DNA: TGTGCCAGCAGCCAGTTTAGCGGGGGGAACACCGGGGAGCTGTTTTTT.

This chain joins TRBV6-1 and TRBJ1-2; D is possibly TRBD1 (5 bases). Germline V gene sequence: CDR1 MNHNS, CDR2 SASEGT. The V end lost 1 base, the J end lost 5 bases, and 11 bases lay between the germline ends. The CDR3 has 14 amino acids. CDR3 DNA: TGTGCCAGCAGTGAAGGTATGGGACTATATGGCTACACCTTC. Its translation: CASSEGMGLYGYTF.

This sequence joins TRBV4-1 and TRBJ2-7; TRBD1 matches at 9 bases. The CDR3 has 15 amino acids. V lost 4 bases, J lost 4 bases, and 8 bases stayed unmatched. Germline V gene data show CDR1 as MGHRA and CDR2 as YSYEKL. In DNA, the CDR3 is TGCGCCAGCAGCCCCGCCGACAGGGGGGGGTACGAGCAGTACTTC. Translated, it gives CASSPADRGGYEQYF.

This sequence joins TRBV9 and TRBJ1-1; maybe TRBD1 (6 bases). Germline assignment: CDR1 SGDLS and CDR2 YYNGEE. This CDR3 has 14 amino acids. Trimming stripped 0 bases from V and 7 bases from J, with 13 bases between. The CDR3 loop reads CASSVGQGPFEAFF. The CDR3 nucleotides are TGTGCCAGCAGCGTAGGCCAGGGGCCATTTGAAGCTTTCTTT. The full variable domain, with the rest looked up from reference TRBV9 and TRBJ1-1, is DSGVTQTPKHLITATGQRVTLRCSPRSGDLSVYWYQQSLDQGLQFLIQYYNGEERAKGNILERFSAQQFPDLHSELNLSSLELGDSALYFCASSVGQGPFEAFFGQGTRLTVV.